These 24 T cell receptor beta chains share one sample of origin, sequenced in a study of identical twins. TCRdb redid the calling of the 5' RACE reads with MiXCR, one entry per CDR3 protein. Found here are some 500,000 distinct CDR3 sequences, roughly an eighth of them singletons; the top ten hold about 0.97%. These data were likewise used in another study, on yellow fever vaccine responses in identical twins.

Sequenced sample: CD4+ T cells sorted from blood. The receptors were gathered from a woman aged 18-29 years in good health.

This chain connects TRBV11-2 to TRBJ2-7; D not certain. V shed 5 bases and J shed 5 bases, with 7 bases lying between them. This CDR3 spans 11 amino acids. Germline V lookup: CDR1 SGHAT, CDR2 FQNNGV. The DNA of the CDR3 is TGTGCCAGCAGCCCCCACGACGAGCAGTACTTC. Its protein is CASSPHDEQYF.

The chain uses TRBV4-1 and TRBJ1-3; the match to TRBD1 covers 9 bases. Looked up from germline, CDR1 is MGHRA and CDR2 is YSYEKL. There are 16 residues in the CDR3. V trimming: 0 bases; J trimming: 5 bases; junction bases outside the gene matches: 5. CDR3 residues: CASSQDWTGDRNTIYF. The DNA of the CDR3 is TGCGCCAGCAGCCAAGACTGGACAGGGGATAGAAACACCATATATTTT.

This clonotype occurred many times. The rearrangement links TRBV11-2 to TRBJ2-3; D is possibly TRBD1 (6 bases). The germline V gene has CDR1 SGHAT and CDR2 FQNNGV. The length of the CDR3 is 14 residues. Between the trimmed V and J ends, which lost 1 base and 14 bases, there was a span of 19 bases. CDR3 protein: CASSLGPTGPLRYF. DNA of the CDR3: TGTGCCAGCAGCTTAGGCCCCACAGGGCCCCTCCGGTATTTT.

The rearrangement uses TRBV4-3 and TRBJ2-6, with D perhaps being TRBD1 or TRBD2 (6 bases each). The V end was cut by 0 bases, the J end by 2 bases, with 8 bases between. CDR3 length: 16 residues. From germline, CDR1 is LGHNA and CDR2 YSLEER. The CDR3 DNA follows: TGCGCCAGCAGCCAAGAGGAGGGGGCTGGGGCCAACGTCCTGACTTTC. It translates to CASSQEEGAGANVLTF.

This clonotype was seen a handful of times. The chain uses TRBV20-1 and TRBJ2-6, with 9 bases that match TRBD1. CDR1 and CDR2 (germline): DFQATT, SNEGSKA (reference sequence). The CDR3 runs 16 residues. Germline trimming cut 6 bases from V and 1 base from J; bases unmatched to any gene: 7. CDR3 sequence (DNA): TGCAGTGCCGTCCCGGGACAGGGTTCTGGGGCCAACGTCCTGACTTTC. Its translation is CSAVPGQGSGANVLTF.

This clonotype was observed a handful of times. J is TRBJ2-7 and V is TRBV7-2; D unclear. This CDR3 has 13 amino acids. The germline V and J ends were trimmed by 1 base and 6 bases, with 10 bases remaining between them. Per germline, CDR1 SGHTA and CDR2 FQGNSA. The CDR3: CASSLVSSPEQYF. The CDR3 DNA follows: TGTGCCAGCAGCTTAGTTTCGTCACCCGAGCAGTACTTC.

This clonotype appeared a few times. The chain carries TRBV10-3 and TRBJ1-1; 9 bases line up with TRBD1. The CDR3 extends over 15 amino acids. Germline trimming cut 2 bases from V and 1 base from J; bases unmatched to any gene: 2. Germline values: CDR1 ENHRY, CDR2 SYGVKD. The CDR3 here is CAISEPDRGNTEAFF. The CDR3 DNA follows: TGTGCCATCAGTGAGCCGGACAGGGGGAACACTGAAGCTTTCTTT.

The V and J genes are TRBV7-2 and TRBJ1-1; no clear D gene. This CDR3 comprises 15 residues. CDR1 and CDR2 from the germline V gene are SGHTA and FQGNSA. V was trimmed by 4 bases and J by 4 bases, leaving 16 bases between them. CDR3 loop: CASSSRIRVGTEAFF. The CDR3, as DNA: TGTGCCAGCAGCTCCCGAATCCGGGTGGGCACTGAAGCTTTCTTT.

The chain links TRBV29-1 to TRBJ2-3, with 11 bases fitting TRBD2. The CDR3 covers 17 residues. The germline gives CDR1 SQVTM, CDR2 ANQGSEA. V lost 1 base and J lost 5; bases outside the gene matches: 11. CDR3 loop: CSVEGIPTSGIIDTQYF. CDR3 sequence (DNA): TGCAGCGTTGAAGGGATACCGACTAGCGGGATTATAGATACGCAGTATTTT.

The V gene is TRBV5-5, the J gene TRBJ2-5; 9 bases agree with TRBD1. V shed 0 bases and J 0 bases; nucleotides not matched to a gene: 6. CDR3 length: 17 residues. The germline gives CDR1 SGHKS, CDR2 YYEKEE (reference sequence). This CDR3 reads CASSLASGTGNQETQYF. CDR3 nucleotides: TGTGCCAGCAGCTTGGCTTCCGGGACAGGGAACCAAGAGACCCAGTACTTC.

This clonotype has ten or more counts. The chain joins TRBV5-1 to TRBJ1-1; perhaps TRBD1 as D (5 bases). CDR3 size: 14 residues. The V gene's germline CDR1 is SGHRS and CDR2 YFSETQ. V was cut by 0 bases and J by 5 bases, with 11 bases left in between. The CDR3 DNA follows: TGCGCCAGCAGCTTGGACAGGATCGGTACTGAAGCTTTCTTT. Its protein is CASSLDRIGTEAFF.

This clonotype has a handful of counts. The gene calls are TRBV12-3 or TRBV12-4 and TRBJ2-1; tentative D call: TRBD2 (5 bases). CDR3 length: 16 amino acids. V was trimmed by 6 bases and J by 6 bases, leaving 21 bases between them. CDR3 amino acids: CASRHSGARRGNEQFF. DNA for the CDR3: TGTGCCAGCAGACACAGCGGCGCTAGACGCGGCAATGAGCAGTTCTTC.

The chain is built from TRBV5-1 and TRBJ2-5; 9 bases line up with TRBD2. Germline lookup yields CDR1 SGHRS and CDR2 YFSETQ. CDR3 size: 15 residues. J lost 5 bases, V lost 0 bases, and 5 bases had no gene match. Here the CDR3 reads CASSLEGAGGETQYF. For the CDR3, the DNA is TGCGCCAGCAGCTTGGAGGGAGCGGGGGGCGAGACCCAGTACTTC.

This clonotype was detected once. The J gene is TRBJ2-7, the V gene TRBV11-2, with TRBD2 as a possible D gene (6 bases). Germline loops: CDR1 SGHAT, CDR2 FQNNGV. This CDR3 is 14 amino acids long. V was clipped by 0 bases and J by 3 bases, with 9 bases between them. CDR3 in DNA: TGTGCCAGCAGCTTAGAAGTGGGGGGCTACGAGCAGTACTTC. It codes for CASSLEVGGYEQYF.

V is TRBV10-3 and J is TRBJ2-1; 11 bases match TRBD1. This CDR3 has 18 amino acids. The ends lost 3 bases at V and 6 bases at J; junction bases unmatched: 13. Germline V gene sequence: CDR1 ENHRY, CDR2 SYGVKD. CDR3 in amino acids: CAISDVRTGGVGGNEQFF. Written as DNA, the CDR3 is TGTGCCATCAGTGACGTGCGGACAGGGGGCGTTGGAGGCAATGAGCAGTTCTTC.

V is TRBV12-3 or TRBV12-4 and J is TRBJ2-1; no firm D call. V was cut by 4 bases and J by 2 bases, with 15 bases left in between. The CDR3 length is 16 residues. CDR3 bases: TGTGCCAGCAGTTCGCGAGACTGGGCAGCCTACAATGAGCAGTTCTTC. This gives the protein CASSSRDWAAYNEQFF.

This clonotype was seen a handful of times. The chain uses TRBV2 and TRBJ2-4; maybe TRBD1 (6 bases). This CDR3 comprises 16 residues. CDR1 and CDR2 from the germline V gene are SNHLY and FYNNEI. Trimming took off 2 bases at V and 6 bases at J, with 17 bases between the two ends. CDR3 region: CASSELGRVGGNIQYF. The CDR3 DNA reads TGTGCCAGCAGTGAACTGGGCAGGGTAGGGGGAAACATTCAGTACTTC. The entire variable domain, with the rest obtained from reference TRBV2 and TRBJ2-4, is as follows: EPEVTQTPSHQVTQMGQEVILRCVPISNHLYFYWYRQILGQKVEFLVSFYNNEISEKSEIFDDQFSVERPDGSNFTLKIRSTKLEDSAMYFCASSELGRVGGNIQYFGAGTRLSVL.

This clonotype came up a few times. This chain links TRBV7-8 with TRBJ2-1; TRBD2 might be the D (5 bases). The V and J ends lost 5 bases and 12 bases respectively, with 17 bases between them. Germline values: CDR1 SGHVS, CDR2 FQNEAQ. The CDR3 contains 13 residues. The CDR3 DNA reads TGTGCCAGCAGCCCCGCCCCGGGGATGGGGCAGTTCTTC. Translated, it gives CASSPAPGMGQFF.

This clonotype was detected only a few times. The V gene is TRBV20-1, the J gene TRBJ2-4; 8 bases fit TRBD1. Germline assignment: CDR1 DFQATT and CDR2 SNEGSKA (reference sequence). V lost 5 bases and J lost 0; bases outside the gene matches: 6. The CDR3 is made up of 15 amino acids. The CDR3 here is CSARGQGLAKNIQYF. The CDR3 DNA sequence: TGCAGTGCTCGAGGACAGGGTTTAGCCAAAAACATTCAGTACTTC.

The J gene is TRBJ1-1, the V gene TRBV5-1, with 7 bases matching TRBD1. V shed 5 bases and J 6 bases; nucleotides not matched to a gene: 7. The CDR3 runs 13 residues. Germline CDR1 and CDR2: SGHRS and YFSETQ. CDR3 sequence reads: CASRKAGTAEAFF. The CDR3 nucleotides are TGCGCCAGCAGGAAGGCCGGGACAGCTGAAGCTTTCTTT.

The chain links TRBV4-3 to TRBJ2-3; D possibly corresponds to TRBD2 (7 bases). The CDR3 length is 15 residues. Trimming removed 4 bases from V and 0 bases from J, with 11 bases in between. The germline V gene encodes CDR1 LGHNA and CDR2 YSLEER. Here the CDR3 reads CASSRTRGSTDTQYF. The CDR3 bases are TGCGCCAGCAGCCGGACTAGGGGGAGCACAGATACGCAGTATTTT.

This clonotype was picked up a small number of times. The chain employs TRBV5-1 and TRBJ2-7, with 9 nucleotides matching TRBD1. The CDR3 sequence is 14 residues long. Germline trimming cut 4 bases from V and 6 bases from J; bases unmatched to any gene: 8. Germline V gives CDR1 SGHRS, CDR2 YFSETQ. CDR3 sequence (DNA): TGCGCCAGCAGCCCGGACAGGGGATCTGGCGAGCAGTACTTC. Encoded protein: CASSPDRGSGEQYF.

The sample holds a few counts of this clonotype. V gene TRBV18 combines with J gene TRBJ2-1; 7 bases agree with TRBD2. The CDR3 has 17 residues. Trimming removed 1 base from V and 0 bases from J; junction bases left unmatched: 6. Germline CDR1 is KGHSH and CDR2 is LQKENI. CDR3 residues: CASSPLGLAVSYNEQFF. The CDR3, as DNA: TGTGCCAGCTCACCACTTGGTCTAGCGGTCTCCTACAATGAGCAGTTCTTC.

The chain uses TRBV6-1 and TRBJ2-2; 7 nucleotides match TRBD1. This CDR3 comprises 15 residues. Germline V gives CDR1 MNHNS, CDR2 SASEGT. V shed 6 bases, J shed 4 bases, and the junction held 8 bases outside the gene matches. In DNA form, the CDR3 reads TGTGCCAGCAGAGAGACGGGACAGACCACCGGGGAGCTGTTTTTT. Translated, it gives CASRETGQTTGELFF.